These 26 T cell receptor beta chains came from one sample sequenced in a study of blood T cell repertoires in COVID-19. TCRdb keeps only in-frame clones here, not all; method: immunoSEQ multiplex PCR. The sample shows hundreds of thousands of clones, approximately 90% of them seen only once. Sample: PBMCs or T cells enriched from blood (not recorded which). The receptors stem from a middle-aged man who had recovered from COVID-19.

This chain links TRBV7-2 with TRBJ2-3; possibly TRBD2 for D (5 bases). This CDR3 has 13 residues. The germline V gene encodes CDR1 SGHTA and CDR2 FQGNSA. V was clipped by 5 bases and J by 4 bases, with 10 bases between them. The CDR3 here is CASSDGVADTQYF. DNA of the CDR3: TGTGCCAGCAGCGACGGGGTCGCAGATACGCAGTATTTT.

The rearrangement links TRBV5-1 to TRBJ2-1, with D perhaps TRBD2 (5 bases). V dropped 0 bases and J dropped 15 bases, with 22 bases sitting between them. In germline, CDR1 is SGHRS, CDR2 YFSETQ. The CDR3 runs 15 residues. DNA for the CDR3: TGCGCCAGCAGCTTGGGAAACGGCGGGTCTAATTCTCGGTTCTTC. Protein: CASSLGNGGSNSRFF.

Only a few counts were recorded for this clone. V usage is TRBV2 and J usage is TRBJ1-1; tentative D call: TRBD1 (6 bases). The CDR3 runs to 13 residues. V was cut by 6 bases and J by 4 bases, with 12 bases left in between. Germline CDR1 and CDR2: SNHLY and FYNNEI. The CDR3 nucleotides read TGTGCCAGCAGACCCGAACAGGGCACTGAAGCTTTCTTT. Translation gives CASRPEQGTEAFF.

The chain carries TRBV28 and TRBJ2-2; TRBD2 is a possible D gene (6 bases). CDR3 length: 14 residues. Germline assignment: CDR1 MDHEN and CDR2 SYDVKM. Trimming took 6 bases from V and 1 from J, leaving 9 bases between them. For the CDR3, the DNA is TGTGCCAGCAGGGGGCGGGGGAACACCGGGGAGCTGTTTTTT. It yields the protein CASRGRGNTGELFF.

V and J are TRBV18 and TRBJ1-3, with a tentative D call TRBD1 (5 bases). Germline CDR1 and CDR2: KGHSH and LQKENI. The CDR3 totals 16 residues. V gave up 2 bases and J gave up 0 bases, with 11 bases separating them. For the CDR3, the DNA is TGTGCCAGCTCACCATATGGGGGGTTCTCTGGAAACACCATATATTTT. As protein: CASSPYGGFSGNTIYF.

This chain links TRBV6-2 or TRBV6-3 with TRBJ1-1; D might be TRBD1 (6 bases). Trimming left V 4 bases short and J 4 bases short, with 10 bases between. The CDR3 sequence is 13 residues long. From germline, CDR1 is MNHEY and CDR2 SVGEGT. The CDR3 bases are TGTGCCAGCAGTTTTACAGGGCTCACTGAAGCTTTCTTT. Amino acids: CASSFTGLTEAFF.

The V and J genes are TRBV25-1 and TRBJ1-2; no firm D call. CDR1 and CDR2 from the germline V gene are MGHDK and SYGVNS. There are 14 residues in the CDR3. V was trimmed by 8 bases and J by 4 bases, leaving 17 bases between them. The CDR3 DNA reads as TGTGCCAGCCACCCCCATGAGGGAGGCTATGGCTACACCTTC. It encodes CASHPHEGGYGYTF.

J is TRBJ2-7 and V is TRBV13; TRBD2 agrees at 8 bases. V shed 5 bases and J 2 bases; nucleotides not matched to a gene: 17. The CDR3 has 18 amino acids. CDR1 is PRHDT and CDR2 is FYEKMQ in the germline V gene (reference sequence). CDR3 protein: CASSRKRSAGGWTYEQYF. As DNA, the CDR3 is TGTGCCAGCAGCAGAAAGAGGTCCGCGGGAGGATGGACCTACGAGCAGTACTTC.

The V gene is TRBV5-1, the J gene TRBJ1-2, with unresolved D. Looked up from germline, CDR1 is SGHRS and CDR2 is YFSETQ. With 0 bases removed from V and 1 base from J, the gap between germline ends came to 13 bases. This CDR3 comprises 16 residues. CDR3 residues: CASSLGKDFFNYGYTF. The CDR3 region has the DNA TGCGCCAGCAGCTTGGGAAAGGACTTTTTTAACTATGGCTACACCTTC.

In DNA, the CDR3 is TGTGCCACCAAACATAGGGGCGGCTTCTCCTACGAGCAGTACTTC. Its protein is CATKHRGGFSYEQYF. The chain combines TRBV27 with TRBJ2-7; a possible D gene is TRBD1 (5 bases). Germline V gene sequence: CDR1 MNHEY, CDR2 SMNVEV (reference sequence). CDR3 size: 15 residues. V lost 10 bases and J lost 0, with 19 bases in between.

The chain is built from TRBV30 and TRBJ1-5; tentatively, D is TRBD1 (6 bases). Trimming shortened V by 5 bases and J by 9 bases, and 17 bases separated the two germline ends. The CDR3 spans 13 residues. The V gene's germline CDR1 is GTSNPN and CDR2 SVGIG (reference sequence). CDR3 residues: CAWASGDMAPQHF. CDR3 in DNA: TGTGCCTGGGCAAGCGGGGACATGGCGCCCCAGCATTTT.

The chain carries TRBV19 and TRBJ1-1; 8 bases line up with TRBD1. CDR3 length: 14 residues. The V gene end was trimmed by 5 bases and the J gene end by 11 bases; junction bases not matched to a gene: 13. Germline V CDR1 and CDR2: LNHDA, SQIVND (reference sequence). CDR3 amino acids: CASSGETGVRLAFF. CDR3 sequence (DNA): TGTGCCAGTAGTGGAGAGACAGGGGTACGGTTGGCTTTCTTT.

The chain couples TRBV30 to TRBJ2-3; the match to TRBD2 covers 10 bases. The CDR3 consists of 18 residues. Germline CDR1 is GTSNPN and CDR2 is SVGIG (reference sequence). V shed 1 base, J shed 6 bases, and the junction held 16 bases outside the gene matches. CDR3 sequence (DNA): TGTGCCTGGAGTGGCCTCAAGCGGGGGGGCGGAGGCGGCGATACGCAGTATTTT. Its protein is CAWSGLKRGGGGGDTQYF.

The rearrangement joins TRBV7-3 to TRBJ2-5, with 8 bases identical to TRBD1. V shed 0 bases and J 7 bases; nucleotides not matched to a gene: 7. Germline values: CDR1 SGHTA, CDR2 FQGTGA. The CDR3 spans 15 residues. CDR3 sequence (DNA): TGTGCCAGCAGCTTAACTTCAGACAGGGGCGCGACCCAGTACTTC. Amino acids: CASSLTSDRGATQYF.

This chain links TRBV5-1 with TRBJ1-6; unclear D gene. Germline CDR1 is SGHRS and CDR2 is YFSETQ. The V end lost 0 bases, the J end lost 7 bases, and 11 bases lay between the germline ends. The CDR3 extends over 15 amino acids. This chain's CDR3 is CASSLDRNLNSPLHF. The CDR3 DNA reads TGCGCCAGCAGCTTGGACCGAAATCTAAATTCACCCCTCCACTTT.

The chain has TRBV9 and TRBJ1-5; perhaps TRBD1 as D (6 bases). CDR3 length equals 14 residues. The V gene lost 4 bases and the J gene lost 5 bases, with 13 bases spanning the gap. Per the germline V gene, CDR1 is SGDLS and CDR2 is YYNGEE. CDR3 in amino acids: CASSPAGGDQPQHF. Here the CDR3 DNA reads TGTGCCAGCAGCCCGGCGGGGGGCGATCAGCCCCAGCATTTT. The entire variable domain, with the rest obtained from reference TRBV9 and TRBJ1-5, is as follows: DSGVTQTPKHLITATGQRVTLRCSPRSGDLSVYWYQQSLDQGLQFLIQYYNGEERAKGNILERFSAQQFPDLHSELNLSSLELGDSALYFCASSPAGGDQPQHFGDGTRLSIL.

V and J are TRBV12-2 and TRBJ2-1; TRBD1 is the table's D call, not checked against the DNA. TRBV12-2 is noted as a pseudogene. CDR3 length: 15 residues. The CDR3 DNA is TGTGCAAGTCGCTTAAAAGACAAAACCCCCCATGAGCAGTTCTTC. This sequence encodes CASRLKDKTPHEQFF.

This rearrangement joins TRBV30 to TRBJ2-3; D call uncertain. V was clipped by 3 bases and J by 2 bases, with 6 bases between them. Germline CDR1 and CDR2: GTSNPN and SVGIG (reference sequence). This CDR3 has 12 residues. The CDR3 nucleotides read TGTGCCTGGAGCCCTTTCACAGATACGCAGTATTTT. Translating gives CAWSPFTDTQYF.

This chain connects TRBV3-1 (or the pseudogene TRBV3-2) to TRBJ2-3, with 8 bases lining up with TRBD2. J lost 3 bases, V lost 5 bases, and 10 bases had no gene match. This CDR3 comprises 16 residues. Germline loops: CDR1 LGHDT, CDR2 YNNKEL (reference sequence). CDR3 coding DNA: TGTGCCAGCAGCAAGAATAGCGGGATAGGTACAGATACGCAGTATTTT. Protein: CASSKNSGIGTDTQYF.

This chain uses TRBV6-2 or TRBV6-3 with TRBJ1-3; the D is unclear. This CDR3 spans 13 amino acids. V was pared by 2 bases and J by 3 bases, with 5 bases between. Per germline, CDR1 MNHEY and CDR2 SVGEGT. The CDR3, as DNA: TGTGCCAGCAGTTACAGCCTTGGAAACACCATATATTTT. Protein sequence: CASSYSLGNTIYF.

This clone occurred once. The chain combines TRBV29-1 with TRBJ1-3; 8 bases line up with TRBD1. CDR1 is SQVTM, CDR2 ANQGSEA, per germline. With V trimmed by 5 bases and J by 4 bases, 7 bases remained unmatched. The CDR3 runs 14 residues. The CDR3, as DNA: TGCAGCGTTTCCCAGGGGGCGAAAGGAAACACCATATATTTT. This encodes CSVSQGAKGNTIYF.

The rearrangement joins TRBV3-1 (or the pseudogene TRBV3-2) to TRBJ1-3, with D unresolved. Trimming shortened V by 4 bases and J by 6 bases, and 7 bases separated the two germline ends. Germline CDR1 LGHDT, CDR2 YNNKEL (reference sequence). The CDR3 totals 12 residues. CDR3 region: CASSPSLNTIYF. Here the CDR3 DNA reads TGTGCCAGCAGCCCGAGCCTAAACACCATATATTTT.

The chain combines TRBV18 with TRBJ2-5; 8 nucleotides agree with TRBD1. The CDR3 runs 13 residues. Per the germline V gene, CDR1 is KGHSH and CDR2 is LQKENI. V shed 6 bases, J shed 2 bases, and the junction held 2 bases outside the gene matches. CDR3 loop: CASSRDRQETQYF. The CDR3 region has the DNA TGTGCCAGCTCTAGGGACAGGCAAGAGACCCAGTACTTC.

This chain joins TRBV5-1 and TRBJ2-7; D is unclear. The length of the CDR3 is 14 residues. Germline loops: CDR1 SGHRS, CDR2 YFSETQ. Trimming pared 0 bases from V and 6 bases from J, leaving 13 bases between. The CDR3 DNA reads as TGCGCCAGCAGCTTGGTGGATTTGAGGCGCGAGCAGTACTTC. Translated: CASSLVDLRREQYF.

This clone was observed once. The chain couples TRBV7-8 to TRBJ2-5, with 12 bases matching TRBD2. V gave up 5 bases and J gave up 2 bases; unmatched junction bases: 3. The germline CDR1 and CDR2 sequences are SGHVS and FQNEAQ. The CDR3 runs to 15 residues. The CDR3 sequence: CASSILAGGQETQYF. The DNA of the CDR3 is TGTGCCAGCAGCATACTAGCGGGGGGTCAAGAGACCCAGTACTTC.

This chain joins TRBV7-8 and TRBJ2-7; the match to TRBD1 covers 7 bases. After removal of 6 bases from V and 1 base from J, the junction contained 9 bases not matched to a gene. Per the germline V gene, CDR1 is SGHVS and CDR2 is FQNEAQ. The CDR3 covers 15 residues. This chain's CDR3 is CASRYHRGPSYEQYF. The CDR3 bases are TGTGCCAGCAGATACCACAGGGGTCCATCCTACGAGCAGTACTTC. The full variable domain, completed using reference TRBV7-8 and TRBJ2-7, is GAGVSQSPRYKVAKRGQDVALRCDPISGHVSLFWYQQALGQGPEFLTYFQNEAQLDKSGLPSDRFFAERPEGSVSTLKIQRTQQEDSAVYLCASRYHRGPSYEQYFGPGTRLTVT.